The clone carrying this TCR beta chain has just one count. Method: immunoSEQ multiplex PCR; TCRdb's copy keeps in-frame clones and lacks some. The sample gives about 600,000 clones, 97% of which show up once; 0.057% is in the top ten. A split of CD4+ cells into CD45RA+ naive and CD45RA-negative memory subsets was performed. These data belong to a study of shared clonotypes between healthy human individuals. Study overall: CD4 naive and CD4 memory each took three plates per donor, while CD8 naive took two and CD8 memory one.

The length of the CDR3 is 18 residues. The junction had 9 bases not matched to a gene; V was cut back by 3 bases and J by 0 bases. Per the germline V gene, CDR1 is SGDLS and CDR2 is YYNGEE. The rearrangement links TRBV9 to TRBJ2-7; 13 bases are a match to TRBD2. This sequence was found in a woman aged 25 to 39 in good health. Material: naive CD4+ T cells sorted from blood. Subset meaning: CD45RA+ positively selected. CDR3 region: CASSGATSGRPSSYEQYF. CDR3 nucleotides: TGTGCCAGCAGCGGGGCGACTAGCGGGAGGCCGAGCTCCTACGAGCAGTACTTC. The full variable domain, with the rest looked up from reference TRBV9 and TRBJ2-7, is DSGVTQTPKHLITATGQRVTLRCSPRSGDLSVYWYQQSLDQGLQFLIQYYNGEERAKGNILERFSAQQFPDLHSELNLSSLELGDSALYFCASSGATSGRPSSYEQYFGPGTRLTVT.